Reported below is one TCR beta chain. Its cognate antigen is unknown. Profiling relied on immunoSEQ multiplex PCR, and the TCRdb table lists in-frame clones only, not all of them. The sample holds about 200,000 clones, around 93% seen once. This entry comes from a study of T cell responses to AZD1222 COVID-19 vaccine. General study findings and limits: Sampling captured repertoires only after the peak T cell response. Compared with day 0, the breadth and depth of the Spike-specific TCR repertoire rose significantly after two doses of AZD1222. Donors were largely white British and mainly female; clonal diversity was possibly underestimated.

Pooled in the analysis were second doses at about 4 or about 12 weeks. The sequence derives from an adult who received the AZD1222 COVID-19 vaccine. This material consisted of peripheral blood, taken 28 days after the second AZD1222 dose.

The CDR3 sequence is CASSTGRAQGHNEQFF. In DNA form, the CDR3 reads TGTGCCAGCAGCACCGGACGAGCACAGGGTCACAATGAGCAGTTCTTC. The chain combines TRBV7-9 with TRBJ2-1, with a weak D call TRBD1 (6 bases). Germline V gives CDR1 SEHNR, CDR2 FQNEAQ (reference sequence). The CDR3 runs 16 residues. V was trimmed by 5 bases and J by 5 bases, leaving 19 bases between them.